The present T cell receptor (beta chain) was sequenced within a study of blood T cell repertoires in COVID-19. Study as a whole: Sites in the United States, Italy and Spain provided acute and convalescent COVID-19 samples.

Original processing notes: Amplification of reference gene primers was used by the study to estimate nucleated cell counts. Profiled with immunoSEQ multiplex PCR; TCRdb holds only in-frame clones, not every one. D and trimming were read from the DNA, whereas the V and J calls and clone size are those reported in that table. The sample lists approximately 110,000 clones; 70% to 90% were seen once. J was trimmed by 6 bases and V by 10 bases; bases with no gene match: 11. This CDR3 comprises 13 residues. The germline CDR1 and CDR2 sequences are ENHRY and SYGVKD. This sequence was found in a woman aged 50 to 60 with active or convalescent COVID-19. The chain carries TRBV10-3 and TRBJ2-7; 8 bases map to TRBD2. The sample comprised peripheral blood. CDR3 bases: TGTGCCACCCGGACTAGCACCCGCTCCGAGCAGTACTTC. It specifies CATRTSTRSEQYF.